What follows are 17 T cell receptor beta chains derived from one specimen sequenced in a study of blood T cell repertoires in COVID-19. The protocol was immunoSEQ multiplex PCR, while the TCRdb copy is restricted to in-frame clones and leaves out a portion. The top ten clones hold about 2.9% of a sample with roughly 220,000 clones, approximately 84% of them seen once. Sequencing used peripheral blood. The receptors derive from a woman in her thirties who had recovered from COVID-19.

This clone appeared once. The chain carries TRBV2 and TRBJ2-7; 12 positions match TRBD1. The CDR3 extends over 15 amino acids. Germline assignment: CDR1 SNHLY and CDR2 FYNNEI. Trimming removed 7 bases from V and 4 bases from J; junction bases left unmatched: 8. The CDR3 coding sequence is TGTGCCAGCACCTGGGGGACAGGGGGCGGGTACGAGCAGTACTTC. Amino acid sequence: CASTWGTGGGYEQYF.

The gene calls are TRBV24-1 and TRBJ1-2; D may be TRBD1 (5 bases). Germline CDR1 and CDR2: KGHDR and SFDVKD. V shed 1 base and J shed 9 bases, with 14 bases lying between them. This CDR3 has 14 residues. The CDR3 DNA reads as TGTGCCACCAGTGATTTTTCGCAGGGTCGGCGCTACACCTTC. This encodes CATSDFSQGRRYTF.

The V gene is TRBV6-5, the J gene TRBJ1-6, with unresolved D. This CDR3 is built from 14 residues. The V and J ends lost 6 bases and 13 bases respectively, with 19 bases between them. Looked up from germline, CDR1 is MNHEY and CDR2 is SVGAGI. CDR3 nucleotide sequence: TGTGCCAGCAGACCGACGGCGGTAGGATCGCCCCTCCACTTT. This gives the protein CASRPTAVGSPLHF.

The chain joins TRBV5-1 to TRBJ1-4, with a tentative D call TRBD1 (5 bases). Germline V gene data show CDR1 as SGHRS and CDR2 as YFSETQ. The CDR3 is 14 amino acids. The ends were cut back, 5 bases at V and 5 bases at J, with 13 bases in the middle. The CDR3 loop reads CASRRGGENEKLFF. CDR3 bases: TGCGCCAGCAGGAGAGGAGGGGAAAATGAAAAACTGTTTTTT.

J is TRBJ1-1 and V is TRBV30; D gene unclear. This CDR3 comprises 13 residues. The V gene lost 0 bases and the J gene lost 10 bases, with 15 bases spanning the gap. The V gene's germline CDR1 is GTSNPN and CDR2 SVGIG (reference sequence). The CDR3 loop reads CAWSVLEVGVAFF. DNA for the CDR3: TGTGCCTGGAGTGTACTGGAGGTAGGAGTAGCTTTCTTT.

V usage is TRBV28 and J usage is TRBJ2-7; D uncertain. The V gene lost 3 bases and the J gene lost 5 bases, with 11 bases spanning the gap. Per the germline V gene, CDR1 is MDHEN and CDR2 is SYDVKM. This CDR3 is 13 amino acids long. Here the CDR3 reads CASSLVENHEQYF. In DNA, the CDR3 is TGTGCCAGCAGTTTGGTCGAGAACCACGAGCAGTACTTC.

The chain recombines TRBV11-3 with TRBJ2-3; D might be TRBD2 (8 bases). The CDR3 sequence is 14 residues long. The germline gives CDR1 SGHNT, CDR2 YENEEA. The V and J ends lost 1 base and 9 bases respectively, with 14 bases between them. The CDR3, as DNA: TGTGCCAGCAGCTTAGGACAGGGACTAGGGACGCAGTATTTT. This gives the protein CASSLGQGLGTQYF. Together with reference TRBV11-3 and TRBJ2-3, the CDR3 gives the full variable domain: EAGVVQSPRYKIIEKKQPVAFWCNPISGHNTLYWYLQNLGQGPELLIRYENEEAVDDSQLPKDRFSAERLKGVDSTLKIQPAELGDSAVYLCASSLGQGLGTQYFGPGTRLTVL.

V and J are TRBV28 and TRBJ2-2, with D possibly matching TRBD2 (6 bases). The germline gives CDR1 MDHEN, CDR2 SYDVKM. CDR3 length: 14 amino acids. V was cut by 6 bases and J by 0 bases, with 8 bases left in between. CDR3 in amino acids: CASSSGSNTGELFF. The CDR3 DNA reads TGTGCCAGCAGCAGCGGGTCGAACACCGGGGAGCTGTTTTTT.

The chain carries TRBV5-6 and TRBJ2-2; a possible D gene is TRBD2 (5 bases). Looked up from germline, CDR1 is SGHDT and CDR2 is YYEEEE. Trimming took off 2 bases at V and 0 bases at J, with 5 bases between the two ends. The length of the CDR3 is 14 residues. The CDR3 DNA sequence: TGTGCCAGCAGCTTCGGGGCGAACACCGGGGAGCTGTTTTTT. Protein sequence: CASSFGANTGELFF.

This clone was observed once. V usage is TRBV7-9 and J usage is TRBJ2-1; no reliable D call. The CDR3 consists of 13 residues. Between the trimmed V and J ends, which lost 7 bases and 1 base, there was a span of 8 bases. CDR1 is SEHNR and CDR2 is FQNEAQ in the germline V gene (reference sequence). The CDR3 coding sequence is TGTGCCAGCAACAACCCGTCCTACAATGAGCAGTTCTTC. Encoded protein: CASNNPSYNEQFF.

The CDR3 nucleotides are TGTGCCAGCAAAAAAGCGGGGAAACTGTTTTTT. Its protein product is CASKKAGKLFF. The gene calls are TRBV12-3 or TRBV12-4 and TRBJ1-4; D unclear. V was shortened by 7 bases and J by 11 bases, with 11 bases between the two germline ends. The CDR3 has 11 amino acids.

This clone was seen a single time. The chain carries TRBV21-1 and TRBJ2-1; the table calls TRBD2, which could not be checked here. TRBV21-1 is shown as a pseudogene. There are 19 residues in the CDR3. Written as DNA, the CDR3 is TGTGCCAGCAGCAAAGGTAAACTACTAGCCCCGAGCTCCTACAATGAGCAGTTCTTC. Translating it yields CASSKGKLLAPSSYNEQFF.

This chain joins TRBV30 and TRBJ1-1; TRBD1 aligns across 7 bases. With V trimmed by 2 bases and J by 2 bases, 2 bases remained unmatched. CDR1 and CDR2 from the germline V gene are GTSNPN and SVGIG (reference sequence). The CDR3 consists of 13 residues. The CDR3 loop reads CAWSTGVNTEAFF. The CDR3 nucleotides read TGTGCCTGGAGTACAGGGGTAAACACTGAAGCTTTCTTT.

The rearrangement links TRBV28 to TRBJ2-1; 12 positions match TRBD2. This CDR3 region has 17 residues. CDR1 and CDR2 from the germline V gene are MDHEN and SYDVKM. Trimming removed 2 bases from V and 1 base from J; junction bases left unmatched: 3. The DNA of the CDR3 is TGTGCCAGCAGTTTACCCCTAGCGGGAGGGTCCTACAATGAGCAGTTCTTC. Amino acid sequence: CASSLPLAGGSYNEQFF.

The chain is built from TRBV27 and TRBJ2-3; possibly TRBD2 for D (7 bases). V lost 5 bases to trimming and J lost 6 bases, with 18 bases between them. The germline V gene has CDR1 MNHEY and CDR2 SMNVEV (reference sequence). The length of the CDR3 is 15 residues. The CDR3 region has the DNA TGTGCCAGCAGTCCCGGGGGGCTTTCCTTTGATACGCAGTATTTT. This gives the protein CASSPGGLSFDTQYF.

J is TRBJ2-1 and V is TRBV28, with 10 bases aligning to TRBD2. The CDR3 loop spans 15 amino acids. Germline V CDR1 and CDR2: MDHEN, SYDVKM. Trimming at V came to 5 bases and at J to 5 bases, leaving 6 bases not matched to a gene. The DNA for the CDR3 is TGTGCCAGCAGTCTAGCGGGAGAGGGGCACAATGAGCAGTTCTTC. Its translation is CASSLAGEGHNEQFF.

The chain links TRBV28 to TRBJ1-5; D gene uncertain. Looked up from germline, CDR1 is MDHEN and CDR2 is SYDVKM. Trimming cost V 8 bases and J 7 bases, with 12 bases left between them. The CDR3 sequence is 12 residues long. The CDR3 sequence: CASLSGVQPQHF. Here the CDR3 DNA reads TGTGCCAGCTTGTCAGGCGTCCAGCCCCAGCATTTT. Full variable domain (remainder filled in from reference TRBV28 and TRBJ1-5): DVKVTQSSRYLVKRTGEKVFLECVQDMDHENMFWYRQDPGLGLRLIYFSYDVKMKEKGDIPEGYSVSREKKERFSLILESASTNQTSMYLCASLSGVQPQHFGDGTRLSIL.